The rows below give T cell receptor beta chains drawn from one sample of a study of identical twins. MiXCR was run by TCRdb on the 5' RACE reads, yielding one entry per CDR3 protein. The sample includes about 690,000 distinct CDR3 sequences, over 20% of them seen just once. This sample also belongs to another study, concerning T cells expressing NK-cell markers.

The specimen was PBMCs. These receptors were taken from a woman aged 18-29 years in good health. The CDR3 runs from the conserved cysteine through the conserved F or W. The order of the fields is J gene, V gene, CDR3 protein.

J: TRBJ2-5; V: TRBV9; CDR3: CASSVSGDQETQYF
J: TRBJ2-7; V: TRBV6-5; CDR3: CASSHIPYEQYF
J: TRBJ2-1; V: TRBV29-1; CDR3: CSVDPGAFYNEQFF
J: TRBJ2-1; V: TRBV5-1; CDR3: CASSLGPGGESYNEQFF
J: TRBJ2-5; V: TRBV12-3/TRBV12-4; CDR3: CASNLAEETQYF
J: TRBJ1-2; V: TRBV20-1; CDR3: CSAPVTDYYGYTF
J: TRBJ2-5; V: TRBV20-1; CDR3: CSARESHRLQETQYF
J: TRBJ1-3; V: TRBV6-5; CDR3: CASSSTGGAGNTIYF
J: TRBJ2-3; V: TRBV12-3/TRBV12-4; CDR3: CASSSSGGYTQYF
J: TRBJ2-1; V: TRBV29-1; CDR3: CSVEAPGQGRNEQFF
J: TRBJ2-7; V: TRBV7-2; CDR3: CASRTTSGAYEQYF
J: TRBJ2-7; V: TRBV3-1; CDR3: CASSQEYGDLYEQYF
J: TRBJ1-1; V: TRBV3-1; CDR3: CASSPWSGSQNTEAFF
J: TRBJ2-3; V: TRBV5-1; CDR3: CASSWGTGVIGADTQYF
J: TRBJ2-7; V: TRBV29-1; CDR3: CSVGRSHLVGEQYF
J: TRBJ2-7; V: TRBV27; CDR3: CASSAGPLRGEQYF
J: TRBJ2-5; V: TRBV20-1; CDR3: CSAGRTSQETQYF
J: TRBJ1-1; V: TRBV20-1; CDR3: CSAGGQNTEAFF
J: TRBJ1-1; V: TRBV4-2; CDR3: CASSLQGREDAFF
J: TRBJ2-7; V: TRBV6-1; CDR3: CASSAPFGSYEQYF
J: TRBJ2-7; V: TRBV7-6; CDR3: CASSFGPTAAHEQYF